The T cell receptor (beta chain) under discussion was sequenced for a study of T cell responses to AZD1222 COVID-19 vaccine. The study, taken as a whole, reports: Baseline seropositivity characterized only six AZD1222 recipients.

Here immunoSEQ multiplex PCR was the method, and the copy in TCRdb shows in-frame clones only, minus some. Of some 75,000 clones in the sample, 88% were seen once. As for this clone: Its target is not known.

V was cut by 4 bases and J by 7 bases, with 16 bases left in between. Germline V CDR1 and CDR2: MNHEY, SVGAGI. The CDR3 is 14 residues long. Here the sequenced sample was peripheral blood, taken on day 0 of AZD1222 vaccination. This TCR was recovered from an adult in good health. The chain is built from TRBV6-5 and TRBJ1-2, with D perhaps TRBD1 (5 bases). Here the CDR3 reads CASSSPGPVGGYTF. In DNA, the CDR3 is TGTGCCAGCAGTTCGCCGGGACCCGTGGGTGGCTACACCTTC.